A selection of T cell receptor beta chains follows, all from one sample in a study of brain T cells in children with intractable seizures. The protocol was immunoSEQ multiplex PCR, while the TCRdb copy is restricted to in-frame clones and leaves out a portion. The table records about 340,000 clones, more than 85% of them present only once. The source material was peripheral blood, sampled less than 6 months after surgery. Receptors were obtained from a boy younger than two with tuberous sclerosis and intractable seizures. Each CDR3 is given with its conserved first and last residue. D genes are given only for firm matches. Clone size is shown for a subset of rows, as once, few, many or a class of expanded clone.

j_gene | v_gene | abundance | d_gene | CDR3nt | CDR3aa
TRBJ2-6 | TRBV27 | . | . | TGTGCCAGCAGCAACCCCCGGGTAGGGGCCAACGTCCTGACTTTC | CASSNPRVGANVLTF
TRBJ1-2 | TRBV2 | . | TRBD1 | TGTGCCAGCAGGGTAGACAGGGTCTATGGCTACACCTTC | CASRVDRVYGYTF
TRBJ2-5 | TRBV7-3 | once | . | TGTGCCAGCAGCTTAAATTACAGAGAGACCCAGTACTTC | CASSLNYRETQYF
TRBJ2-3 | TRBV11-2 | . | TRBD2 | TGTGCCAGCAGCCCAAGACGAGGGGCAGCGGGGGGGCTCACAGATACGCAGTATTTT | CASSPRRGAAGGLTDTQYF
TRBJ2-1 | TRBV10-2 | . | . | TGCGCCAGCAACTTCGGGGATGAGCAGTTCTTC | CASNFGDEQFF
TRBJ2-7 | TRBV27 | once | . | TGTGCCAGCAGTCGCGACTCAGGGGCCCGCTCCTACGAGCAGTACTTC | CASSRDSGARSYEQYF
TRBJ2-5 | TRBV5-8 | . | . | TGTGCCAGCAGGGCGGGCCTCCTGGCGTACCAAGAGACCCAGTACTTC | CASRAGLLAYQETQYF
TRBJ2-5 | TRBV7-6 | . | TRBD1 | TGTGCCAGCAGCGAAGTTCCACAGGGGGCGCAGGAGACCCAGTACTTC | CASSEVPQGAQETQYF
TRBJ2-3 | TRBV30 | . | . | TGTGCCTGGAGTGTATTTTGGGGGGGCCGAACAGATACGCAGTATTTT | CAWSVFWGGRTDTQYF
TRBJ1-1 | TRBV13 | . | . | TGTGCCAGCAGCCCCAATAGCCCCCTTAGGACTGAAGCTTTCTTT | CASSPNSPLRTEAFF
TRBJ2-1 | TRBV2 | . | . | TGTGCCAGCTCCTCGACGGGACGGAAGTTCTTC | CASSSTGRKFF
TRBJ1-1 | TRBV3-1/TRBV3-2 | . | . | TGTGCCAGCAGCCCTTGGTTCGGGAACACTGAAGCTTTCTTT | CASSPWFGNTEAFF
TRBJ2-3 | TRBV5-1 | . | TRBD2 | TGCGCCAGCAGCCCGGGCCGGGGAGGGACCACAGATACGCAGTATTTT | CASSPGRGGTTDTQYF
TRBJ1-6 | TRBV30 | . | . | TGTGCCTGGAGATTAGGGGGGAATTCACCCCTCCACTTT | CAWRLGGNSPLHF
TRBJ1-2 | TRBV10-3 | . | . | TGTGCCATCAGTGAGATTTGGACGGCAAAAGATCAATATGGCTACACCTTC | CAISEIWTAKDQYGYTF
TRBJ1-1 | TRBV19 | few | . | TGTGCCAGTACCGAGACAGAAAACACTGAAGCTTTCTTT | CASTETENTEAFF
TRBJ1-2 | TRBV28 | . | . | TGTGCCAGCAGCGAACCGGGACACGGCTATGGCTACACCTTC | CASSEPGHGYGYTF
TRBJ1-2 | TRBV5-4 | . | TRBD1 | TGTGCCAGCAGCCGGACAGGATCTAACTATGGCTACACCTTC | CASSRTGSNYGYTF
TRBJ1-6 | TRBV5-1 | . | TRBD1 | TGCGCCAGCAGCCCTAGGGGGCAGAGCTCCTATAATTCACCCCTCCACTTT | CASSPRGQSSYNSPLHF
TRBJ2-7 | TRBV6-2/TRBV6-3 | . | . | TGTGCCAGCAGTCCCAGGCCTTCCTACGAGCAGTACTTC | CASSPRPSYEQYF
TRBJ2-3 | TRBV27 | . | TRBD2 | TGTGCCAGCAGTACTCGGACTAGCGGGGCCACAGATACGCAGTATTTT | CASSTRTSGATDTQYF
TRBJ2-3 | TRBV28 | . | TRBD2 | TGTGCCAGCAGGACACCGGGACTAGCGGGGGGCCTCACAGATACGCAGTATTTT | CASRTPGLAGGLTDTQYF
TRBJ2-1 | TRBV21-1 | once | . | TGTGCCAGCAGCACCCCCCGGAGTATGAGAAATGAGCAGTTCTTC | CASSTPRSMRNEQFF
TRBJ1-4 | TRBV3-1/TRBV3-2 | few | . | TGTGCCAGCAGCCAGACAGCAACTAATGAAAAACTGTTTTTT | CASSQTATNEKLFF
TRBJ2-5 | TRBV9 | . | TRBD1 | TGTGCCAGCAGCACGACAGGGGGCAGAGAGACCCAGTACTTC | CASSTTGGRETQYF
TRBJ2-2 | TRBV6-5 | . | . | TGTGCCAGCAGTTACCCCTACCCCGGGGAGCTGTTTTTT | CASSYPYPGELFF
TRBJ1-3 | TRBV11-3 | . | . | TGTGCCAGCAGCTTCCCGGAGGGCACCATATATTTT | CASSFPEGTIYF
TRBJ2-1 | TRBV7-3 | . | . | TGTGCCAGCAGCTCATTCGGTGGGCGGGGCTCCTACAATGAGCAGTTCTTC | CASSSFGGRGSYNEQFF
TRBJ1-1 | TRBV28 | . | . | TGTGCCAGCAGCTCCCGCGGCAGGGAAGCTTTCTTT | CASSSRGREAFF
TRBJ2-5 | TRBV28 | . | . | TGTGCCAGCAGTCCCCGACCGCCCCTCACCTACCAAGAGACCCAGTACTTC | CASSPRPPLTYQETQYF
TRBJ2-3 | TRBV6-1 | . | . | TGTGCCAGCAGTGAGTGGCAGGGCACAGATACGCAGTATTTT | CASSEWQGTDTQYF
TRBJ2-2 | TRBV19 | . | TRBD2 | TGTGCCAGTAGGCCCGTAAGCGGGAGGAACACCGGGGAGCTGTTTTTT | CASRPVSGRNTGELFF
TRBJ2-7 | TRBV7-9 | . | TRBD2 | TGTGCCAGCAGCTTAGGGCCCCTCGGGAGGGATCCCTACGAGCAGTACTTC | CASSLGPLGRDPYEQYF
TRBJ2-1 | TRBV18 | . | . | TGTGCCAGCTCACCCAGAGACTCCTACAATGAGCAGTTCTTC | CASSPRDSYNEQFF
TRBJ1-2 | TRBV5-1 | . | . | TGCGCCAGCAGCTTGGATGGGGACGAAGTCTATGGCTACACCTTC | CASSLDGDEVYGYTF
TRBJ1-6 | TRBV27 | . | . | TGTGCCAGCAGTTTACCCATCCGGACAGACGACTCAGTTTCACCCCTCCACTTT | CASSLPIRTDDSVSPLHF
TRBJ2-1 | TRBV25-1 | . | TRBD2 | TGTGCCAGCAGGACTAGCGGATACAATGAGCAGCAGTTCTTC | CASRTSGYNEQQFF
TRBJ2-1 | TRBV4-2 | . | TRBD2 | TGTGCCAGCAGCCTCAAACAGGGGACTAGCGGGGGGCGGGGTGAGCAGTTCTTC | CASSLKQGTSGGRGEQFF
TRBJ2-1 | TRBV11-3 | . | TRBD2 | TGTGCCAGCAGCAAAGGGACTAGCGACGATGAGCAGTTCTTC | CASSKGTSDDEQFF
TRBJ1-1 | TRBV29-1 | once | . | TGCAGCGCTGAGGACCGGACGAACACTGAAGCTTTCTTT | CSAEDRTNTEAFF
TRBJ2-1 | TRBV27 | . | . | TGTGCCAGCAGCCCTGACCCCTACAATGAGCAGTTCTTC | CASSPDPYNEQFF